This T cell receptor beta chain stems from a study of TIL therapy for anti-PD-1-resistant metastatic lung cancer. Time point defined: pre-treatment sample, taken before nivolumab and TIL therapy. The CDR3 consists of 12 residues. The V gene lost 8 bases and the J gene lost 2 bases, with 10 bases spanning the gap. The germline CDR1 and CDR2 sequences are MDHEN and SYDVKM. Sequencing used immunoSEQ v3. Clones were read by immunoSEQ multiplex PCR, and TCRdb kept only the in-frame ones, dropping some. The repertoire holds about 36,000 clones, with 70% to 75% as singletons. Sequenced material: blood, taken at baseline. The V call is TRBV28, the J call TRBJ2-7; possible D gene TRBD2, 5 bases. The receptor comes from a person between 30 and 80 years old with non-small cell lung cancer. The CDR3 nucleotides are TGTGCCAGCGGTCAGAGGGCCTACGAGCAGTACTTC. Protein product: CASGQRAYEQYF.